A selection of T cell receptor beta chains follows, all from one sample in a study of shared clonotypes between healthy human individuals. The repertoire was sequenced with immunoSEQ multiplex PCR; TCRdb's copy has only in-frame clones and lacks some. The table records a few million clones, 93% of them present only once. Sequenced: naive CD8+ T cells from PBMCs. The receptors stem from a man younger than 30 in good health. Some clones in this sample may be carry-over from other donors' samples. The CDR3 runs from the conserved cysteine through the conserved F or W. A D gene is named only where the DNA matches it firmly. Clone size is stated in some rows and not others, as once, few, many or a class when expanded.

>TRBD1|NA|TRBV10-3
CAISGTGEETQYF
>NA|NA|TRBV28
CASSPSGEGVWDTQYF
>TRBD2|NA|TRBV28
CASSPLAGGYNEQFF
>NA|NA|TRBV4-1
CASSQAVSRDEQYF
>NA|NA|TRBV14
CASSQDAGWNGGGELFF
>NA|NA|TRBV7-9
CASSLGPPLSGNTIYF
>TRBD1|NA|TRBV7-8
CASSSRGPGNTIYF
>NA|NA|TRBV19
CASSMDATNEKLFF
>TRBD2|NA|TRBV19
CASTQGLAGYNEQFF
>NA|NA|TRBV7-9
CASSLGEGVNYGYTF
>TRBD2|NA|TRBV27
CASSFPGLAVSEQYF
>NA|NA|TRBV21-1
CASSRPPGARYEQYF
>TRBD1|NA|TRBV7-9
CASSSMGRQGPTYEQYF
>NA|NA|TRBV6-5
CASSPTHPGSQPQHF
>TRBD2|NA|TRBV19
CASSIAPRTSGRFTGELFF
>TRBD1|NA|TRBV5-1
CASSPGQGGSVDDTEAFF
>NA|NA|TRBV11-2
CASSLGDAKVGDIQYF
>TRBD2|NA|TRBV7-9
CASSSTGSGRTRVGELFF
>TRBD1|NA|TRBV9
CASSVPRDSNTGELFF
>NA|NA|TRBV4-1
CASSQGREYTF
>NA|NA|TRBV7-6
CASSLQVDSYEQYF
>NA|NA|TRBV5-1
CASSPGRGDGYTF
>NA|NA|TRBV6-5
CASSSRPERPETQYF
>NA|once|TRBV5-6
CASSLGDGNQPQHF
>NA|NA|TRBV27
CASSSRGPDTQYF
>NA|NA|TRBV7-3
CASSLTGPVNEQFF
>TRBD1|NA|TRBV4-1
CASSLGTGSGGYTF
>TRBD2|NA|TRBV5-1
CASSTDLGLFQETQYF
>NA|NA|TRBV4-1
CASSQGQRNTEAFF
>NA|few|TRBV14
CASSLYREKLFF
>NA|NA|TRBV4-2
CASSPQMGGADTGELFF
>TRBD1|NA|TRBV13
CASSQGENEKLFF
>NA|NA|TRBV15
CALASFEQYF
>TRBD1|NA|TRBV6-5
CAVGGKVLGYTF
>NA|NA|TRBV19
CASSMGAEQYF
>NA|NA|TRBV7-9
CASSRGLNQPQHF
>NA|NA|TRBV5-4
CASSSGTQNQPQHF
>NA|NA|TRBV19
CASSSRLMNTEAFF
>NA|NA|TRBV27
CASSLSAGVSKNIQYF
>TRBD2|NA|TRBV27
CASSLGGWMGSEQFF
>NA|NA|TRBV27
CASSSGVNEQFF
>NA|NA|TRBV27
CASSTPRPGGDTEAFF
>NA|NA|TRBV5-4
CASTIDGQVLAKNIQYF
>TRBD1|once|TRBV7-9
CASSSADRDTEAFF
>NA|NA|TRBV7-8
CASSLLKADGYTF
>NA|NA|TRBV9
CASSVTGATAGNTIYF
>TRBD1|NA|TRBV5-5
CASTTDRASYEQYF
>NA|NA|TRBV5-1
CASSPGPHRTGYTEAFF
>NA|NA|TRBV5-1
CASSLVQGNTEAFF
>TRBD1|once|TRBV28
CAGRGTGTYEQYF
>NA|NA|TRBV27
CASSLNSVSYNEQFF
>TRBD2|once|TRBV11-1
CASSLNGRGLDEQFF
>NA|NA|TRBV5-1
CASSPDRINEQYF
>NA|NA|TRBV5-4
CASSLWAGLSTDTQYF
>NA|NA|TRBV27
CASRPRERSTDTQYF